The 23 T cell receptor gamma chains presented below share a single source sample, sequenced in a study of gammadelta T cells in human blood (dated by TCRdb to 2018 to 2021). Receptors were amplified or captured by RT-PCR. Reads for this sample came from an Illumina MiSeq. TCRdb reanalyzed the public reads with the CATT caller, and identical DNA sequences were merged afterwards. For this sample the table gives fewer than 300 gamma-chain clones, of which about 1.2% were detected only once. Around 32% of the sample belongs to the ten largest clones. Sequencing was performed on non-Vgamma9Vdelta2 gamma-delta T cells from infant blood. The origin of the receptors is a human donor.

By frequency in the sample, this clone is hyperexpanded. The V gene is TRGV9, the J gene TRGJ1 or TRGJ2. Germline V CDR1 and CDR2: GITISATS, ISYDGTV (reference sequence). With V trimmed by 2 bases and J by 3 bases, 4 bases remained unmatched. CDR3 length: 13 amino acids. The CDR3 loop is CALWEDPYYKKLF. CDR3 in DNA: TGTGCCTTGTGGGAGGACCCTTATTATAAGAAACTCTTT.

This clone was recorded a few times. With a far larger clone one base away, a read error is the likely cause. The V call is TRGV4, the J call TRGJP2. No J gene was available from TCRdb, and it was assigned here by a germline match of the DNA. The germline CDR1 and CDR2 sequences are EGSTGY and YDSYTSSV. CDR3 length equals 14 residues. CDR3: CATWASSSDWIKTF. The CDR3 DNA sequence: TGTGCAACCTGGGCCTCAAGTAGTGATTGGATCAAGACGTTT.

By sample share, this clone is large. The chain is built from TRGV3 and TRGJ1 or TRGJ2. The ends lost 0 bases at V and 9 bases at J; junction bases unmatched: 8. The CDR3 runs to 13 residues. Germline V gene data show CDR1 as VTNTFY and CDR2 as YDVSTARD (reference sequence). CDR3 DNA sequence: TGTGCCACCTGGGACAGGCGCCCGATTAAGAAACTCTTT. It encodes CATWDRRPIKKLF.

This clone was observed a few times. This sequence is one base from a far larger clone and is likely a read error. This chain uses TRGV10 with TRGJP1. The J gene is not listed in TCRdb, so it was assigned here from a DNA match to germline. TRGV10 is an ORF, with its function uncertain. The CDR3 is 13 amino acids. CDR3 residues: CAAWDTTGWFKIF. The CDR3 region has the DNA TGTGCGGCGTGGGATACCACTGGTTGGTTCAAGATATTT.

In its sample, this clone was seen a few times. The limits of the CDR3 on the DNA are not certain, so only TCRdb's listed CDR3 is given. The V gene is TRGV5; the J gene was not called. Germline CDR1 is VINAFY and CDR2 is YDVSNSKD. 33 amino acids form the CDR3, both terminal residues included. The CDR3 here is CATWDRGIIIIRNSLAVEQHWLSQVSIGRIQHF.

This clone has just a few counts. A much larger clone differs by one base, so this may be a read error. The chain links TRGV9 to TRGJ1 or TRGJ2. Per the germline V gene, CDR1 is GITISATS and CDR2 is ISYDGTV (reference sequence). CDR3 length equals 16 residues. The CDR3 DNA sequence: TGTGCCTGGTGGGAGGCGAGCCCCCTGAATTATTATAAGAAACTCTTT. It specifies CAWWEASPLNYYKKLF.

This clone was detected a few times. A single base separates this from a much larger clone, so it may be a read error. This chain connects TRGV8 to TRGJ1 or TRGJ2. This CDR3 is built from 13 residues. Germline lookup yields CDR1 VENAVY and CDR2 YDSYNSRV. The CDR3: CANWDLRNYKKLF. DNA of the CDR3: TGTGCCAACTGGGATCTGAGGAATTATAAGAAACTCTTT.

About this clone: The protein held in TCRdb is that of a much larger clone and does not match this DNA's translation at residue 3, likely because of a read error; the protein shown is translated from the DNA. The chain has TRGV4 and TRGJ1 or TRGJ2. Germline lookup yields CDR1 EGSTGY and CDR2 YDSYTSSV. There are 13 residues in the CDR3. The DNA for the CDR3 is TGTGCCCCCTGGGATGGGCCTTATTATAAGAAACTCTTT. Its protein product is CAPWDGPYYKKLF.

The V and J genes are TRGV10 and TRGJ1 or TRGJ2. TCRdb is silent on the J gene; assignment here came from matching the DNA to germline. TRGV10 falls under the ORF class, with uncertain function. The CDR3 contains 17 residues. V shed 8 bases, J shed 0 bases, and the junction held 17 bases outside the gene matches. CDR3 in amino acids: CAAWDSRALPNYYKKLF. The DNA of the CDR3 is TGTGCTGCGTGGGACTCGCGCGCCCTTCCGAATTATTATAAGAAACTCTTT.

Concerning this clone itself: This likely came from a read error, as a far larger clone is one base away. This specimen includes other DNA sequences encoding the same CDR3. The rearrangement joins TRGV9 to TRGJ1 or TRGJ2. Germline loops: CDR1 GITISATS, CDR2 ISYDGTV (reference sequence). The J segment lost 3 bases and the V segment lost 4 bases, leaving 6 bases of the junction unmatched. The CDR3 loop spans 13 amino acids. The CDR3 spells CALWEDPYYKKLF. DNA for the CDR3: TGTGCCTTGTGGGAAGACCCTTATTATAAGAAACTCTTT.

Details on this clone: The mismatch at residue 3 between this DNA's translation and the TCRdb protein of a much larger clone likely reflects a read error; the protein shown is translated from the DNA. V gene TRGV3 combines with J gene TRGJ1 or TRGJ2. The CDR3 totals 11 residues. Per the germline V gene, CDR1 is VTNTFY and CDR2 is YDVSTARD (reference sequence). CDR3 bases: TGTGCCTCCTGGGACAGGCCACAGAAACTCTTT. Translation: CASWDRPQKLF.

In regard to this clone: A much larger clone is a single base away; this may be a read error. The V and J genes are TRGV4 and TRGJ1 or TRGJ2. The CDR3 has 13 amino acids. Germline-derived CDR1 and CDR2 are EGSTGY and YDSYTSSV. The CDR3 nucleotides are TGTGCCACATGGGATGGGCCTTATTATAAGAAACTCTTT. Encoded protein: CATWDGPYYKKLF.

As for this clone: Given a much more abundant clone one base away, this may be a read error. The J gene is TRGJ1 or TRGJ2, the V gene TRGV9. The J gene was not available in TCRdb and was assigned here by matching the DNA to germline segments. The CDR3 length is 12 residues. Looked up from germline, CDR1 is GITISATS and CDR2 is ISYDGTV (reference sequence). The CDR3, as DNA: TGTGCCGTGTGGGAGGTGCAGAATAAGAAACTCTTT. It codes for CAVWEVQNKKLF.

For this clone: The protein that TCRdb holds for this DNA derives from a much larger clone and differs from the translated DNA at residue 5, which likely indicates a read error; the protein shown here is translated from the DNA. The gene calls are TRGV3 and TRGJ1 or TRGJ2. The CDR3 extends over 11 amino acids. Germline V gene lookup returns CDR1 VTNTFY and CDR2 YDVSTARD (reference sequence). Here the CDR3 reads CATWARPQKLF. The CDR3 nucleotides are TGTGCCACCTGGGCCAGGCCACAGAAACTCTTT.

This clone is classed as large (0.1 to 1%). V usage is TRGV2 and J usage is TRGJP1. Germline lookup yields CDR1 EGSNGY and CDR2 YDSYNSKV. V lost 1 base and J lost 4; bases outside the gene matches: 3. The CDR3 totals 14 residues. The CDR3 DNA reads TGTGCCACCTGGGACGGCAACACTGGTTGGTTCAAGATATTT. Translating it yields CATWDGNTGWFKIF.

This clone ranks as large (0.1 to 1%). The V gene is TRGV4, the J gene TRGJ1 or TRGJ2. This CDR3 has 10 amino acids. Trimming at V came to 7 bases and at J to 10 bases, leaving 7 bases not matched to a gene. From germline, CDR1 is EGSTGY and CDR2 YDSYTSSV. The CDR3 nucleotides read TGTGCCACCTGCGTGTCGAAGAAACTCTTT. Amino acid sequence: CATCVSKKLF.

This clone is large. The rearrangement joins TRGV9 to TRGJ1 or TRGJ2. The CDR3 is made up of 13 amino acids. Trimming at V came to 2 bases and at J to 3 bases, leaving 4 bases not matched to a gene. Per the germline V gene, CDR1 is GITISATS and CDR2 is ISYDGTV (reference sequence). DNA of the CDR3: TGTGCCTTGTGGGAGGGCATTTATTATAAGAAACTCTTT. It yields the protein CALWEGIYYKKLF.

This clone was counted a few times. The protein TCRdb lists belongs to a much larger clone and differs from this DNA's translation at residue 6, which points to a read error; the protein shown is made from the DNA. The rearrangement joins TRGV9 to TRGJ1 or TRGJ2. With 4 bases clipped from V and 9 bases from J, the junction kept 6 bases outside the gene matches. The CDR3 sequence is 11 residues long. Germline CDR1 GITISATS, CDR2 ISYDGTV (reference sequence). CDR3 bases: TGTGCCTTGTGGGACGCCCGTAAGAAACTCTTT. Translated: CALWDARKKLF.

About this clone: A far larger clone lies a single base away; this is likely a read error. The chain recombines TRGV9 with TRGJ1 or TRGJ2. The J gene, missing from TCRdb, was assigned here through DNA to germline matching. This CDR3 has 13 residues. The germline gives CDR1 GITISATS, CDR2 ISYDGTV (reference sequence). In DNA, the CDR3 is TGTGCCTTGGGGGAGGTGCTGGGGTATAAGAAACTCTTT. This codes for CALGEVLGYKKLF.

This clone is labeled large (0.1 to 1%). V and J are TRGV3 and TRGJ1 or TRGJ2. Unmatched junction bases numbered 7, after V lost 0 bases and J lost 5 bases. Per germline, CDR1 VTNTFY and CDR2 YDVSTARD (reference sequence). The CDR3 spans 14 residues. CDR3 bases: TGTGCCACCTGGGACAGGCCCTGGAATTATAAGAAACTCTTT. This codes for CATWDRPWNYKKLF.

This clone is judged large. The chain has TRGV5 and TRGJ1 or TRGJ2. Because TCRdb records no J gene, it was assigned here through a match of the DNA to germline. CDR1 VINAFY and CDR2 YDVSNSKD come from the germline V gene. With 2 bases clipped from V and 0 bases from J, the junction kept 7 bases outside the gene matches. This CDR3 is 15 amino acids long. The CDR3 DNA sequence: TGTGCCACCTGGGACACCGCCTGGAATTATTATAAGAAACTCTTT. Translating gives CATWDTAWNYYKKLF.

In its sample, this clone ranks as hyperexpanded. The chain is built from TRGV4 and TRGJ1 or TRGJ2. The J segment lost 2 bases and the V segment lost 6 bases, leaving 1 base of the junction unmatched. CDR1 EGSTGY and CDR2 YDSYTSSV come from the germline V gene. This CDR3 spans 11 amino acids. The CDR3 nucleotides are TGTGCCACCTGGTATTATTATAAGAAACTCTTT. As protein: CATWYYYKKLF.

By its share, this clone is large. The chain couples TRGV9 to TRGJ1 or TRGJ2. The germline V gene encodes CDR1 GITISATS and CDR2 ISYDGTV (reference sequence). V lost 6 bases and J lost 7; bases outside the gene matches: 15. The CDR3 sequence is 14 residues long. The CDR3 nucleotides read TGTGCCTTGTGGCTACTTTTCGGAGGGTATAAGAAACTCTTT. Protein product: CALWLLFGGYKKLF.